A single sample is the source of the 21 T cell receptor beta chains below, sequenced in a study of T cells in Graves' hyperthyroidism and ophthalmopathy. RNA transcripts gave rise to amplified TCR beta CDR3 regions. The HTBI set primed first-round TCR CDR3 RT-PCR. TCRdb re-derived calls from the multiplex PCR reads in MiXCR, one entry per CDR3 protein. The data contain 480,000 or so distinct CDR3 sequences, over 35% of them seen just once; the ten biggest clones take up about two fifths. The source material was peripheral blood or thyroid tissue (not recorded which). These receptors were collected from an adult woman with Graves' disease, either hyperthyroidism or ophthalmopathy (not recorded which).

V and J are TRBV2 and TRBJ1-1; D not resolved. V was trimmed by 4 bases and J by 6 bases, leaving 9 bases between them. The CDR3 is 12 residues long. CDR1 and CDR2 from the germline V gene are SNHLY and FYNNEI. CDR3 amino acids: CASSAMSSEAFF. As DNA, the CDR3 is TGTGCCAGCAGTGCGATGAGCTCTGAAGCTTTCTTT.

This sequence joins TRBV6-6 and TRBJ2-7; TRBD2 agrees at 7 bases. The trim removed 2 bases at V and 0 bases at J, leaving 4 bases unmatched. This CDR3 is built from 15 residues. Germline CDR1 reads MNHNY; CDR2 reads SVGAGI (reference sequence). In DNA form, the CDR3 reads TGTGCCAGCAGTTACCTACGGGGGGTCTCCTACGAGCAGTACTTC. Encoded protein: CASSYLRGVSYEQYF.

V and J are TRBV10-3 and TRBJ1-5, with D unclear. Germline V gene sequence: CDR1 ENHRY, CDR2 SYGVKD. The CDR3 runs to 14 residues. V was clipped by 3 bases and J by 0 bases, with 6 bases between them. This chain's CDR3 is CAISEAGSNQPQHF. The DNA for the CDR3 is TGTGCCATCAGTGAAGCTGGTAGCAATCAGCCCCAGCATTTT.

Turning to this clonotype: Given a much more abundant clone one base away, this may be a read error. Since the CDR3 does not end with the conserved phenylalanine or tryptophan, this likely comes from a read error. This chain connects TRBV7-2 to TRBJ2-7; D is possibly TRBD1 (6 bases). This CDR3 comprises 14 residues. CDR1 is SGHTA and CDR2 is FQGNSA in the germline V gene. Trimming took off 6 bases at V and 6 bases at J, with 18 bases between the two ends. CDR3 protein: CASSYSRDTAEQYS. The CDR3 DNA reads TGTGCCAGCAGTTACTCACGGGACACCGCCGAGCAGTACTCC.

The rearrangement joins TRBV7-9 to TRBJ1-1; 9 positions match TRBD1. The V gene end was trimmed by 5 bases and the J gene end by 4 bases; junction bases not matched to a gene: 5. This CDR3 is 14 amino acids long. Per germline, CDR1 SEHNR and CDR2 FQNEAQ (reference sequence). CDR3 residues: CASSLGTGLTEAFF. As DNA, the CDR3 is TGTGCCAGCAGCCTAGGGACAGGGCTCACTGAAGCTTTCTTT. Together with reference TRBV7-9 and TRBJ1-1, the CDR3 gives the full variable domain: DTGVSQNPRHKITKRGQNVTFRCDPISEHNRLYWYRQTLGQGPEFLTYFQNEAQLEKSRLLSDRFSAERPKGSFSTLEIQRTEQGDSAMYLCASSLGTGLTEAFFGQGTRLTVV.

This clonotype has ten or more counts. The chain is built from TRBV29-1 and TRBJ2-7; TRBD1 matches at 9 bases. V lost 7 bases to trimming and J lost 4 bases; unmatched junction nucleotides: 5. Germline-derived CDR1 and CDR2 are SQVTM and ANQGSEA. This CDR3 contains 12 residues. The CDR3 DNA reads as TGCAGCGCCCGGACAGGGGAATACGAGCAGTACTTC. As protein: CSARTGEYEQYF.

The rearrangement links TRBV6-5 to TRBJ2-7, with 7 bases that match TRBD1. Trimming cost V 4 bases and J 3 bases; bases outside gene matches: 6. CDR1 and CDR2 from the germline V gene are MNHEY and SVGAGI. This CDR3 has 14 residues. The CDR3 sequence is CASSSNRGHYEQYF. CDR3 DNA sequence: TGTGCCAGCAGTTCCAACAGGGGCCACTACGAGCAGTACTTC.

This clonotype has ten or more counts. V usage is TRBV11-2 and J usage is TRBJ2-7; TRBD1 or TRBD2 may be the D gene (5 bases each). The V end was cut by 5 bases, the J end by 9 bases, with 20 bases between. Germline CDR1 reads SGHAT; CDR2 reads FQNNGV. This CDR3 is 14 amino acids long. In DNA form, the CDR3 reads TGTGCCAGCAGCCCCGGGGCCATCCAGGTTGGGCAGTACTTC. Its translation: CASSPGAIQVGQYF.

This clonotype was picked up many times. V is TRBV20-1 and J is TRBJ2-7; 12 bases align to TRBD2. CDR1 is DFQATT, CDR2 SNEGSKA, per germline (reference sequence). V lost 1 base to trimming and J lost 5 bases; unmatched junction nucleotides: 6. The CDR3 sequence is 15 residues long. The CDR3 here is CSARGLAGDGHEQYF. The CDR3 DNA follows: TGCAGTGCTAGAGGACTAGCGGGAGACGGCCACGAGCAGTACTTC.

To note about this clonotype: A much larger clone differs by one base, so this may be a read error. The chain combines TRBV7-2 with TRBJ2-7; D gene uncertain. The germline V gene has CDR1 SGHTA and CDR2 FQGNSA. Trimming took off 7 bases at V and 6 bases at J, with 19 bases between the two ends. CDR3 size: 14 residues. The CDR3 DNA follows: TGTGCCAGCAATTCCAGGTGGGATTTTCCCGAGCAGTACTTC. Translation gives CASNSRWDFPEQYF. Drawing the rest from reference TRBV7-2 and TRBJ2-7, the complete variable domain is GAGVSQSPSNKVTEKGKDVELRCDPISGHTALYWYRQSLGQGLEFLIYFQGNSAPDKSGLPSDRFSAERTGGSVSTLTIQRTQQEDSAVYLCASNSRWDFPEQYFGPGTRLTVT.

CDR3: CASSLIDGYPHEQYF. CDR3 DNA: TGTGCCAGCAGCTTAATAGACGGCTATCCACACGAGCAGTACTTC. The chain links TRBV7-3 to TRBJ2-7; D unclear. Germline V lookup: CDR1 SGHTA, CDR2 FQGTGA. The CDR3 has 15 amino acids. Trimming took off 1 base at V and 5 bases at J, with 15 bases between the two ends. Variable domain in full (rest from reference TRBV7-3 and TRBJ2-7): GAGVSQTPSNKVTEKGKYVELRCDPISGHTALYWYRQSLGQGPEFLIYFQGTGAADDSGLPNDRFFAVRPEGSVSTLKIQRTERGDSAVYLCASSLIDGYPHEQYFGPGTRLTVT.

This clonotype was counted between two and nine times. V gene TRBV2 combines with J gene TRBJ1-1; D might be TRBD1 (5 bases). Germline-derived CDR1 and CDR2 are SNHLY and FYNNEI. V lost 3 bases and J 4 bases, leaving 12 bases between the germline ends. The CDR3 loop spans 14 amino acids. The CDR3 DNA reads as TGTGCCAGCAGTGAGTCAGGGTTCGGCACTGAAGCTTTCTTT. Its protein is CASSESGFGTEAFF.

The rearrangement joins TRBV9 to TRBJ2-7; no definite D call. Germline CDR1 and CDR2: SGDLS and YYNGEE. V dropped 3 bases and J dropped 0 bases, with 4 bases sitting between them. The CDR3 sequence is 12 residues long. CDR3 in DNA: TGTGCCAGCAGCGCTGACTCCTACGAGCAGTACTTC. Its translation is CASSADSYEQYF.

At least ten counts were recorded for this clonotype. The rearrangement joins TRBV24-1 to TRBJ2-5, with no clear D. The CDR3 contains 12 residues. V was shortened by 1 base and J by 4 bases, with 3 bases between the two germline ends. Germline values: CDR1 KGHDR, CDR2 SFDVKD. This CDR3 is CATSDFTETQYF. The CDR3 DNA reads as TGTGCCACCAGTGATTTTACAGAGACCCAGTACTTC.

The sample holds a few counts of this clonotype. The chain combines TRBV20-1 with TRBJ1-2; no clear D. Looked up from germline, CDR1 is DFQATT and CDR2 is SNEGSKA (reference sequence). V was cut by 3 bases and J by 8 bases, with 16 bases left in between. This CDR3 has 13 amino acids. As DNA, the CDR3 is TGCAGTGCTAGGACGGCAGTGTCACAAGGCTACACCTTC. It codes for CSARTAVSQGYTF.

The chain recombines TRBV3-1 with TRBJ1-5; unclear D gene. This CDR3 has 12 amino acids. Trimming stripped 2 bases from V and 3 bases from J, with 2 bases between. Germline-derived CDR1 and CDR2 are LGHDT and YNNKEL (reference sequence). CDR3 protein: CASSQLNQPQHF. DNA for the CDR3: TGTGCCAGCAGCCAACTCAATCAGCCCCAGCATTTT.

Ten or more counts support this clonotype. This chain connects TRBV20-1 to TRBJ2-7; D uncertain. V gave up 3 bases and J gave up 0 bases, with 12 bases separating them. This CDR3 contains 14 residues. Germline CDR1 is DFQATT and CDR2 is SNEGSKA (reference sequence). CDR3 nucleotide sequence: TGCAGTGCTAGCGGGTTAGAGAGCTCCTACGAGCAGTACTTC. It translates to CSASGLESSYEQYF.

CDR3 DNA: TGTGCCAGCAGCCCTCCTCGTACTAAACTCTCCTACGAGCAGTACTTC. Translating gives CASSPPRTKLSYEQYF. This chain joins TRBV7-9 and TRBJ2-7; D is uncertain. Germline V gene data show CDR1 as SEHNR and CDR2 as FQNEAQ (reference sequence). The CDR3 totals 16 residues. V lost 5 bases and J 0 bases, leaving 17 bases between the germline ends.

This clonotype has a count of ten or more. V usage is TRBV29-1 and J usage is TRBJ1-2, with TRBD1 matching over 8 bases. The V gene's germline CDR1 is SQVTM and CDR2 ANQGSEA. After removal of 7 bases from V and 2 bases from J, the junction contained 0 bases not matched to a gene. The CDR3 covers 11 residues. The CDR3: CSAGGNYGYTF. The CDR3 nucleotides are TGCAGCGCAGGGGGCAACTATGGCTACACCTTC.

CDR3 protein: CSAGYLNSPLHF. Here the CDR3 DNA reads TGCAGTGCTGGCTATTTGAATTCACCCCTCCACTTT. The V call is TRBV20-1, the J call TRBJ1-6, with D uncertain. The CDR3 is 12 residues long. CDR1 and CDR2 (germline): DFQATT, SNEGSKA (reference sequence). Trimming removed 5 bases at V and 7 bases at J, with 9 bases between.

This clonotype has a handful of counts. The CDR3 coding sequence is TGTGCCACCTCGGGACAGGGAAAGACTGAAGCTTTCTTT. It specifies CATSGQGKTEAFF. The genes are TRBV10-3 and TRBJ1-1; 9 positions agree with TRBD1. The length of the CDR3 is 13 residues. Trimming at V came to 10 bases and at J to 5 bases, leaving 8 bases not matched to a gene. Germline V CDR1 and CDR2: ENHRY, SYGVKD.